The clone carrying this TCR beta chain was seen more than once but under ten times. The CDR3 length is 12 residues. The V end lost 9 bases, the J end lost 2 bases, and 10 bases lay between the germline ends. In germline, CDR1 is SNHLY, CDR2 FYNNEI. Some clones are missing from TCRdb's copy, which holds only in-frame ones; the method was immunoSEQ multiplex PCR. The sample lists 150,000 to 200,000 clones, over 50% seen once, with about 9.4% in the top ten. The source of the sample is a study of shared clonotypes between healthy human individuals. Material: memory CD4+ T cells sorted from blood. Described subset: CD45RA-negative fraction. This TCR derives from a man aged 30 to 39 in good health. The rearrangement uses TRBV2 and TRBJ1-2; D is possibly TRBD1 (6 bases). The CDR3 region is CASRGPNYGYTF. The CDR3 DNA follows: TGTGCCAGTCGGGGGCCCAACTATGGCTACACCTTC.